The next 31 T cell receptor beta chains were all read from a single sample in a study of technical replicates of blood from several donors. Produced via immunoSEQ multiplex PCR; TCRdb's table is partial and in-frame only. In the table there are tens of thousands of clones, around 97% of which are singletons. Sequenced sample: T cells isolated from PBMCs. All receptors derive from a human donor in good health.

The chain uses TRBV19 and TRBJ1-5; D possibly corresponds to TRBD1 (6 bases). Germline V gene sequence: CDR1 LNHDA, CDR2 SQIVND (reference sequence). Trimming cost V 5 bases and J 1 base, with 12 bases left between them. CDR3 size: 15 residues. CDR3 sequence: CASSGGARSNQPQHF. CDR3 DNA: TGTGCCAGTAGTGGGGGGGCGAGGAGCAATCAGCCCCAGCATTTT.

The V and J genes are TRBV19 and TRBJ1-5, with no clear D. V was cut by 3 bases and J by 5 bases, with 11 bases left in between. The germline V gene has CDR1 LNHDA and CDR2 SQIVND (reference sequence). The CDR3 is 14 amino acids. The CDR3 nucleotides are TGTGCCAGTAGTATTTCGAAGCCGTATCAGCCCCAGCATTTT. Encoded protein: CASSISKPYQPQHF.

This clone showed up just once. The chain combines TRBV5-8 with TRBJ1-1; 7 nucleotides align to TRBD1. Trimming at V came to 5 bases and at J to 4 bases, leaving 8 bases not matched to a gene. The CDR3 loop spans 14 amino acids. Germline values: CDR1 SGHTS, CDR2 YDEGEE. The CDR3 DNA is TGTGCCAGCAGGGAGAGACAGGGTTTCACTGAAGCTTTCTTT. Translating gives CASRERQGFTEAFF. The full variable domain, completed using reference TRBV5-8 and TRBJ1-1, is EAGVTQSPTHLIKTRGQQATLRCSPISGHTSVYWYQQALGLGLQFLLWYDEGEERNRGNFPPRFSGRQFPNYSSELNVNALELEDSALYLCASRERQGFTEAFFGQGTRLTVV.

The rearrangement uses TRBV2 and TRBJ1-2, with D possibly TRBD1 on 6 matching bases. Trimming stripped 2 bases from V and 3 bases from J, with 10 bases between. From germline, CDR1 is SNHLY and CDR2 FYNNEI. There are 14 residues in the CDR3. The CDR3 coding sequence is TGTGCCAGCAGTGAACGACAGGACTACTATGGCTACACCTTC. Translating gives CASSERQDYYGYTF.

The chain is built from TRBV29-1 and TRBJ2-3, with 8 bases lining up with TRBD1. Germline V CDR1 and CDR2: SQVTM, ANQGSEA. The CDR3 covers 15 residues. V gave up 1 base and J gave up 1 base; unmatched junction bases: 4. The CDR3 is CSVEADRDGTDTQYF. CDR3 nucleotides: TGCAGCGTTGAAGCGGACAGGGATGGCACAGATACGCAGTATTTT.

The chain joins TRBV5-4 to TRBJ1-4; D gene unclear. Germline CDR1 reads SGHNT; CDR2 reads YYREEE (reference sequence). This CDR3 region has 16 residues. The V and J ends lost 4 bases and 0 bases respectively, with 13 bases between them. Written as DNA, the CDR3 is TGTGCCAGCAGCCCCGGACCCGGGGCAACTAATGAAAAACTGTTTTTT. Translation: CASSPGPGATNEKLFF.

The V gene is TRBV9, the J gene TRBJ2-7; 7 bases map to TRBD2. Germline assignment: CDR1 SGDLS and CDR2 YYNGEE. Unmatched junction bases numbered 11, after V lost 3 bases and J lost 2 bases. This CDR3 spans 16 amino acids. The CDR3 here is CASSAAMSGDPYEQYF. As DNA, the CDR3 is TGTGCCAGCAGCGCCGCCATGAGCGGGGATCCCTACGAGCAGTACTTC.

Here the CDR3 DNA reads TGTGCCATCAGTGCGGGGACAGTGGAAGAGACCCAGTACTTC. Protein sequence: CAISAGTVEETQYF. The genes are TRBV10-3 and TRBJ2-5; 7 positions match TRBD1. Germline V gene sequence: CDR1 ENHRY, CDR2 SYGVKD. With 4 bases clipped from V and 3 bases from J, the junction kept 5 bases outside the gene matches. CDR3 length: 14 amino acids.

V gene TRBV6-5 combines with J gene TRBJ1-1; D uncertain. The V gene lost 8 bases and the J gene lost 5 bases, with 18 bases spanning the gap. This CDR3 has 14 amino acids. Germline V gene sequence: CDR1 MNHEY, CDR2 SVGAGI. The CDR3 DNA is TGTGCCAGCGGATCCCAAGAAACGAGGACTGAAGCTTTCTTT. The encoded protein is CASGSQETRTEAFF.

The J gene is TRBJ1-5, the V gene TRBV19; TRBD1 matches at 8 bases. Germline assignment: CDR1 LNHDA and CDR2 SQIVND (reference sequence). The V and J ends lost 7 bases and 6 bases, in that order; junction bases with no gene match: 8. This CDR3 is 14 amino acids long. The CDR3 nucleotides read TGTGCCAGTATCAAAACAGGGGGAGGTCAGCCCCAGCATTTT. It specifies CASIKTGGGQPQHF.

This rearrangement joins TRBV1 to TRBJ2-5; the tabulated D call, TRBD2, remains unverified against the DNA. TRBV1 counts as a pseudogene. This CDR3 is 16 amino acids long. The CDR3 region is CTSSQPSGRFSETQYF. CDR3 nucleotides: TGCACCAGCAGCCAGCCTAGCGGGAGGTTCAGCGAGACCCAGTACTTC.

The V and J genes are TRBV2 and TRBJ2-1; 12 positions agree with TRBD2. V was pared by 5 bases and J by 9 bases, with 8 bases of the junction left unmatched. This CDR3 is 15 amino acids long. The germline V gene encodes CDR1 SNHLY and CDR2 FYNNEI. CDR3: CASSIRLAGVGEQFF. The CDR3 DNA reads as TGTGCCAGCAGTATAAGACTAGCGGGAGTCGGTGAGCAGTTCTTC. The complete variable domain, with remaining parts taken from reference TRBV2 and TRBJ2-1, reads EPEVTQTPSHQVTQMGQEVILRCVPISNHLYFYWYRQILGQKVEFLVSFYNNEISEKSEIFDDQFSVERPDGSNFTLKIRSTKLEDSAMYFCASSIRLAGVGEQFFGPGTRLTVL.

This sequence joins TRBV28 and TRBJ1-5, with D maybe TRBD1 (5 bases). Germline lookup yields CDR1 MDHEN and CDR2 SYDVKM. This CDR3 has 14 amino acids. V dropped 6 bases and J dropped 3 bases, with 12 bases sitting between them. The CDR3 loop reads CASRRTGNNQPQHF. CDR3 in DNA: TGTGCCAGCAGGCGTACAGGTAACAATCAGCCCCAGCATTTT. The entire variable domain, with the rest obtained from reference TRBV28 and TRBJ1-5, is as follows: DVKVTQSSRYLVKRTGEKVFLECVQDMDHENMFWYRQDPGLGLRLIYFSYDVKMKEKGDIPEGYSVSREKKERFSLILESASTNQTSMYLCASRRTGNNQPQHFGDGTRLSIL.

The sample holds one count of this clone. The chain couples TRBV5-4 to TRBJ2-1; the match to TRBD2 covers 9 bases. The CDR3 extends over 15 amino acids. CDR1 is SGHNT and CDR2 is YYREEE in the germline V gene (reference sequence). V was pared by 0 bases and J by 6 bases, with 4 bases of the junction left unmatched. For the CDR3, the DNA is TGTGCCAGCAGCTTGGACGGGACTAGCACCAATGAGCAGTTCTTC. It yields the protein CASSLDGTSTNEQFF.

The chain carries TRBV18 and TRBJ1-1, with D perhaps matching TRBD1 (5 bases). V lost 5 bases and J lost 1, with 17 bases in between. Germline V gene sequence: CDR1 KGHSH, CDR2 LQKENI. The CDR3 is made up of 16 amino acids. Here the CDR3 DNA reads TGTGCCAGCTCATCGACAGTAATACTGAAGAACACTGAAGCTTTCTTT. This codes for CASSSTVILKNTEAFF.

This clone has only one observation. The chain recombines TRBV25-1 with TRBJ2-7; D perhaps matches TRBD2 (6 bases). V was shortened by 4 bases and J by 5 bases, with 15 bases between the two germline ends. CDR1 MGHDK and CDR2 SYGVNS come from the germline V gene. This CDR3 comprises 14 residues. For the CDR3, the DNA is TGTGCCAGCAGTGCCCTGGAGGGTATACACGAGCAGTACTTC. Protein sequence: CASSALEGIHEQYF.

This chain joins TRBV7-3 and TRBJ2-7; TRBD2 matches 8 bases. V dropped 2 bases and J dropped 1; count of bases not matched to a gene: 1. The CDR3 is made up of 14 amino acids. From germline, CDR1 is SGHTA and CDR2 FQGTGA. CDR3 nucleotide sequence: TGTGCCAGCAGCTTAGCGGGAGGATCCTACGAGCAGTACTTC. This gives the protein CASSLAGGSYEQYF.

The chain couples TRBV4-2 to TRBJ1-1; D remains ambiguous. Germline CDR1 LGHNA, CDR2 YNFKEQ. The CDR3 has 11 residues. Trimming left V 4 bases short and J 4 bases short, with 4 bases between. The DNA of the CDR3 is TGTGCCAGCAGCCTTAGCACTGAAGCTTTCTTT. It is translated as CASSLSTEAFF.

The CDR3: CASSLRTSGRVSYNEQFF. Here the CDR3 DNA reads TGCGCCAGCAGCCTACGGACTAGCGGGAGGGTGTCCTACAATGAGCAGTTCTTC. The chain links TRBV5-1 to TRBJ2-1; the match to TRBD2 covers 15 bases. With V trimmed by 4 bases and J by 1 base, 6 bases remained unmatched. CDR3 length: 18 amino acids. CDR1 is SGHRS, CDR2 YFSETQ, per germline.

The chain carries TRBV18 and TRBJ1-3, with a weak D call TRBD1 (5 bases). V was cut by 3 bases and J by 0 bases, with 9 bases left in between. The CDR3 is 15 residues long. Per germline, CDR1 KGHSH and CDR2 LQKENI. The CDR3 sequence: CASSPTGGSGNTIYF. The CDR3 region has the DNA TGTGCCAGCTCACCCACAGGTGGCTCTGGAAACACCATATATTTT. The whole variable domain, filled in from reference TRBV18 and TRBJ1-3, reads NAGVMQNPRHLVRRRGQEARLRCSPMKGHSHVYWYRQLPEEGLKFMVYLQKENIIDESGMPKERFSAEFPKEGPSILRIQQVVRGDSAAYFCASSPTGGSGNTIYFGEGSWLTVV.

The gene calls are TRBV29-1 and TRBJ2-1; D is undetermined. CDR3 length equals 12 residues. The V gene lost 4 bases and the J gene lost 6 bases, with 10 bases spanning the gap. Germline V gene data show CDR1 as SQVTM and CDR2 as ANQGSEA. CDR3 DNA sequence: TGCAGCGTTGGTATATTATTCAATGAGCAGTTCTTC. It codes for CSVGILFNEQFF.

This chain links TRBV18 with TRBJ1-5; maybe TRBD1 (5 bases). CDR3 length equals 15 residues. The V and J ends lost 8 bases and 0 bases respectively, with 14 bases between them. CDR1 is KGHSH, CDR2 LQKENI, per germline. CDR3 amino acids: CASANQGSSNQPQHF. CDR3 DNA: TGTGCCAGCGCAAATCAGGGATCTAGCAATCAGCCCCAGCATTTT.

CDR3 sequence: CASSVGQGAGGYTF. The CDR3 DNA reads TGTGCCAGCAGCGTAGGACAGGGGGCAGGCGGCTACACCTTC. V is TRBV9 and J is TRBJ1-2, with TRBD1 matching 10 bases. J lost 8 bases, V lost 0 bases, and 4 bases had no gene match. The CDR3 runs 14 residues. Per the germline V gene, CDR1 is SGDLS and CDR2 is YYNGEE.

The V and J genes are TRBV5-6 and TRBJ2-2, with D unresolved. Germline V gives CDR1 SGHDT, CDR2 YYEEEE. V was cut by 2 bases and J by 3 bases, with 5 bases left in between. This CDR3 comprises 13 residues. CDR3 amino acids: CASSFRYTGELFF. The CDR3 DNA follows: TGTGCCAGCAGCTTCCGGTACACCGGGGAGCTGTTTTTT.

J is TRBJ2-6 and V is TRBV5-6; D ambiguous. The CDR3 loop spans 13 amino acids. Trimming took 4 bases from V and 6 from J, leaving 8 bases between them. In germline, CDR1 is SGHDT, CDR2 YYEEEE. The CDR3 sequence: CASSPPSANVLTF. The CDR3 region has the DNA TGTGCCAGCAGCCCCCCCTCGGCCAACGTCCTGACTTTC.

This chain connects TRBV9 to TRBJ2-7; D gene uncertain. V gave up 0 bases and J gave up 2 bases, with 9 bases separating them. The CDR3 sequence is 14 residues long. Per the germline V gene, CDR1 is SGDLS and CDR2 is YYNGEE. CDR3 residues: CASSVASGTYEQYF. CDR3 sequence (DNA): TGTGCCAGCAGCGTAGCATCCGGTACCTACGAGCAGTACTTC.

CDR3 region: CASSASNTEAFF. CDR3 DNA: TGTGCCAGCAGTGCTTCGAACACTGAAGCTTTCTTT. The chain recombines TRBV2 with TRBJ1-1; D gene uncertain. Germline V lookup: CDR1 SNHLY, CDR2 FYNNEI. V lost 4 bases and J 1 base, leaving 4 bases between the germline ends. The length of the CDR3 is 12 residues.

V usage is TRBV10-2 and J usage is TRBJ2-7, with TRBD2 identical over 10 bases. Trimming at V came to 8 bases and at J to 3 bases, leaving 4 bases not matched to a gene. The V gene's germline CDR1 is WSHSY and CDR2 SAAADI. CDR3 length equals 13 residues. CDR3: CASEPSGSYEQYF. CDR3 in DNA: TGCGCCAGCGAACCTAGCGGGAGCTACGAGCAGTACTTC.

V is TRBV28 and J is TRBJ1-3; D may be TRBD1 (5 bases). V lost 4 bases, J lost 4 bases, and 8 bases lay in between. The germline V gene encodes CDR1 MDHEN and CDR2 SYDVKM. CDR3 size: 13 residues. The CDR3 bases are TGTGCCAGCAGTTCAGGGTTAGGAAACACCATATATTTT. Amino acid sequence: CASSSGLGNTIYF.

The genes are TRBV25-1 and TRBJ2-5; the match to TRBD1 covers 7 bases. CDR3 length: 16 residues. V shed 5 bases and J 2 bases; nucleotides not matched to a gene: 11. CDR1 is MGHDK and CDR2 is SYGVNS in the germline V gene. CDR3 residues: CASSYDRDSVQETQYF. For the CDR3, the DNA is TGTGCCAGCAGTTACGACCGGGACAGTGTTCAAGAGACCCAGTACTTC.

V gene TRBV5-6 combines with J gene TRBJ2-6, with 8 bases matching TRBD1. This CDR3 is built from 18 residues. Trimming at V came to 0 bases and at J to 0 bases, leaving 5 bases not matched to a gene. Germline lookup yields CDR1 SGHDT and CDR2 YYEEEE. DNA of the CDR3: TGTGCCAGCAGCTTGGATGGGACAGGCCTCTCTGGGGCCAACGTCCTGACTTTC. This codes for CASSLDGTGLSGANVLTF.